Below are 16 T cell receptor beta chains sequenced from a single sample in a study of blood T cell repertoires in COVID-19. Produced via immunoSEQ multiplex PCR; TCRdb's table is partial and in-frame only. The table lists 110,000 to 150,000 clones, about 79% of them singletons, with 10% in the top ten. Sequenced material: peripheral blood. The receptors shown here come from a man aged 55-75 years with active or convalescent COVID-19.

J is TRBJ1-4 and V is TRBV5-1; 9 bases are a match to TRBD1. The germline CDR1 and CDR2 sequences are SGHRS and YFSETQ. The length of the CDR3 is 14 residues. The J segment lost 8 bases and the V segment lost 4 bases, leaving 6 bases of the junction unmatched. CDR3 in DNA: TGCGCCAGCAGCGTAGGACAGGGGATGGAAAAACTGTTTTTT. Protein sequence: CASSVGQGMEKLFF. The full variable domain, its missing parts supplied by reference TRBV5-1 and TRBJ1-4, is KAGVTQTPRYLIKTRGQQVTLSCSPISGHRSVSWYQQTPGQGLQFLFEYFSETQRNKGNFPGRFSGRQFSNSRSEMNVSTLELGDSALYLCASSVGQGMEKLFFGSGTQLSVL.

V usage is TRBV4-3 and J usage is TRBJ1-2; 9 positions match TRBD1. J was trimmed by 4 bases and V by 5 bases; bases with no gene match: 8. The length of the CDR3 is 15 residues. The germline CDR1 and CDR2 sequences are LGHNA and YSLEER. The chain's CDR3 is CASSSTTGGFYGYTF. The DNA of the CDR3 is TGCGCCAGCAGCTCTACGACAGGGGGTTTCTATGGCTACACCTTC.

This chain uses TRBV5-6 with TRBJ2-1, with 11 nucleotides matching TRBD2. CDR1 is SGHDT and CDR2 is YYEEEE in the germline V gene. The CDR3 loop spans 15 amino acids. With 0 bases clipped from V and 9 bases from J, the junction kept 5 bases outside the gene matches. For the CDR3, the DNA is TGTGCCAGCAGCTTGGTTAGCGGGAGGGCCGGTGAGCAGTTCTTC. Protein product: CASSLVSGRAGEQFF.

The genes are TRBV11-2 and TRBJ2-7, with TRBD1 matching 8 bases. This CDR3 spans 15 amino acids. CDR1 is SGHAT, CDR2 FQNNGV, per germline. V was pared by 2 bases and J by 1 base, with 4 bases of the junction left unmatched. The DNA of the CDR3 is TGTGCCAGCAGCTTAATTGACAGGGGTTCCTACGAGCAGTACGTC. Amino acids: CASSLIDRGSYEQYV.

The chain has TRBV4-3 and TRBJ1-1, with D possibly TRBD1 on 5 matching bases. Looked up from germline, CDR1 is LGHNA and CDR2 is YSLEER. The CDR3 contains 15 residues. Trimming took off 1 base at V and 7 bases at J, with 16 bases between the two ends. The CDR3 DNA reads TGCGCCAGCAGCCAAGCCCGAGGGACTGCAAGTGAAGCTTTCTTT. Translated, it gives CASSQARGTASEAFF.

J is TRBJ2-7 and V is TRBV11-2; 14 bases agree with TRBD2. Losses at the gene ends were 5 bases for V and 4 bases for J; bases not matched to a gene: 4. CDR1 and CDR2 (germline): SGHAT, FQNNGV. The CDR3 has 15 residues. As DNA, the CDR3 is TGTGCCAGCAGCCCAAGGACTAGCGGGGGGTACGAGCAGTACTTC. Amino acids: CASSPRTSGGYEQYF.

CDR3 sequence (DNA): TGTGCCAGTAGTATAGGACAGGGACAGAACACTGAAGCTTTCTTT. Translating gives CASSIGQGQNTEAFF. This sequence joins TRBV19 and TRBJ1-1, with 7 bases matching TRBD1. The length of the CDR3 is 15 residues. V lost 1 base, J lost 1 base, and 3 bases stayed unmatched. Germline CDR1 is LNHDA and CDR2 is SQIVND (reference sequence).

This sequence joins TRBV24-1 and TRBJ2-5; TRBD2 matches 15 bases. The ends lost 0 bases at V and 4 bases at J; junction bases unmatched: 5. This CDR3 is built from 18 residues. CDR1 and CDR2 (germline): KGHDR, SFDVKD. This CDR3 reads CATSDLPGLAGGGETQYF. CDR3 in DNA: TGTGCCACCAGTGATTTGCCGGGACTAGCGGGAGGCGGAGAGACCCAGTACTTC.

The chain uses TRBV7-6 and TRBJ2-1, with TRBD2 matching 15 bases. Germline V gene data show CDR1 as SGHVS and CDR2 as FNYEAQ. The ends lost 5 bases at V and 10 bases at J; junction bases unmatched: 6. This CDR3 spans 15 amino acids. The CDR3: CASSRGLAGGNEQFF. The CDR3 DNA is TGTGCCAGCAGCAGAGGACTAGCGGGGGGGAACGAGCAGTTCTTC.

The chain links TRBV4-3 to TRBJ1-4, with 7 positions matching TRBD1. The germline CDR1 and CDR2 sequences are LGHNA and YSLEER. V was clipped by 3 bases and J by 8 bases; unmatched bases: 12. The CDR3 sequence is 16 residues long. In DNA form, the CDR3 reads TGCGCCAGCAGCCAGGGGAACAGGGGAGGAGGGGAAAAACTGTTTTTT. Its protein is CASSQGNRGGGEKLFF.

The rearrangement joins TRBV24-1 to TRBJ2-5; a weak D match, TRBD1 (6 bases). Per the germline V gene, CDR1 is KGHDR and CDR2 is SFDVKD. V was pared by 5 bases and J by 1 base, with 10 bases between. The CDR3 loop spans 14 amino acids. CDR3 amino acids: CATSAPGVQETQYF. For the CDR3, the DNA is TGTGCCACCAGTGCTCCAGGGGTCCAAGAGACCCAGTACTTC.

This chain connects TRBV4-1 to TRBJ2-3, with D perhaps matching TRBD2 (6 bases). From germline, CDR1 is MGHRA and CDR2 YSYEKL. The CDR3 is 15 amino acids. Trimming took 8 bases from V and 5 from J, leaving 20 bases between them. Here the CDR3 reads CASASLGGLKDTQYF. CDR3 sequence (DNA): TGCGCCAGCGCGAGTCTCGGGGGATTAAAAGATACGCAGTATTTT.

CDR3 sequence: CASSLLSGTSGNHNEQFF. The CDR3 DNA follows: TGTGCCAGCAGCTTATTATCCGGGACTAGCGGGAACCACAATGAGCAGTTCTTC. The rearrangement joins TRBV7-9 to TRBJ2-1; 13 nucleotides agree with TRBD2. From germline, CDR1 is SEHNR and CDR2 FQNEAQ (reference sequence). Germline trimming cut 2 bases from V and 5 bases from J; bases unmatched to any gene: 9. The CDR3 is 18 residues long.

The V and J genes are TRBV5-1 and TRBJ1-1; 8 bases are shared with TRBD1. Germline-derived CDR1 and CDR2 are SGHRS and YFSETQ. The CDR3 is made up of 21 amino acids. V lost 1 base to trimming and J lost 0 bases; unmatched junction nucleotides: 20. The CDR3 here is CASSLYIGTGLPVTMNTEAFF. The DNA for the CDR3 is TGCGCCAGCAGCTTGTATATTGGGACAGGTCTCCCGGTAACTATGAACACTGAAGCTTTCTTT.

This clone has only a few counts. The genes are TRBV30 and TRBJ1-2, with D uncertain. This CDR3 spans 11 amino acids. V lost 3 bases, J lost 5 bases, and 7 bases lay in between. Germline V CDR1 and CDR2: GTSNPN, SVGIG (reference sequence). The CDR3 nucleotides read TGTGCCTGGAGGCGGCCTTATGGCTACACCTTC. It is translated as CAWRRPYGYTF.

This chain joins TRBV19 and TRBJ2-7, with D hard to call. V was clipped by 5 bases and J by 4 bases, with 12 bases between them. CDR1 LNHDA and CDR2 SQIVND come from the germline V gene (reference sequence). This CDR3 is 13 amino acids long. CDR3 DNA sequence: TGTGCCAGTAGTCCCTTCGACGGGTACGAGCAGTACTTC. Protein: CASSPFDGYEQYF.